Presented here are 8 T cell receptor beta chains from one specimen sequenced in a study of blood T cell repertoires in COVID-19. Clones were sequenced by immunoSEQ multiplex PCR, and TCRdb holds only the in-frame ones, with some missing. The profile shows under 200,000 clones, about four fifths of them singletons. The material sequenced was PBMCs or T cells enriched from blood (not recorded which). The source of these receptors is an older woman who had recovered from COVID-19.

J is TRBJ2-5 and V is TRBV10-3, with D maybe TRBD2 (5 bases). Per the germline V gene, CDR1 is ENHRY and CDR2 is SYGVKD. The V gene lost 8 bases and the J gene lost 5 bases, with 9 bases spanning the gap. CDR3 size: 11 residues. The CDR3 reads CAISRGETQYF. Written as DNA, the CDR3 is TGTGCCATCTCACGAGGGGAGACCCAGTACTTC.

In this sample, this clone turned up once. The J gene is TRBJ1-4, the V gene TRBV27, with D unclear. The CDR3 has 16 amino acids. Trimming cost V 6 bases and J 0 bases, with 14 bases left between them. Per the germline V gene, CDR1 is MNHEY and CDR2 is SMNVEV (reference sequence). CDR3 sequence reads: CASSSSGFATNEKLFF. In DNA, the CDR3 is TGTGCCAGCAGCTCCTCCGGGTTTGCAACTAATGAAAAACTGTTTTTT.

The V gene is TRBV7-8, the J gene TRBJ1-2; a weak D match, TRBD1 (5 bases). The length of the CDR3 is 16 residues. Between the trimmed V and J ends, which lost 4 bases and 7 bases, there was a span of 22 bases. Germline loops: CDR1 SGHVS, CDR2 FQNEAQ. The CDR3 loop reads CASSSFATAGNSGYTF. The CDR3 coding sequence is TGTGCCAGCAGCTCCTTTGCAACGGCAGGGAACAGTGGCTACACCTTC.

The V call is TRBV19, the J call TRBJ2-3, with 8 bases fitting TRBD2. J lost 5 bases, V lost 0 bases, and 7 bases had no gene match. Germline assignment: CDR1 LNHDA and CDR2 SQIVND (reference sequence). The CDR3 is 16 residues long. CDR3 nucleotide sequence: TGTGCCAGTAGTATAGATTACCCCAGCGGGGGAGATACGCAGTATTTT. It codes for CASSIDYPSGGDTQYF.

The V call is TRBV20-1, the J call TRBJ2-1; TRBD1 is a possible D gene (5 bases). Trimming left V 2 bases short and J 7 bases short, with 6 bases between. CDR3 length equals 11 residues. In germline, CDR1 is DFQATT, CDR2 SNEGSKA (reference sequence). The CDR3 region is CSARKGNEQFF. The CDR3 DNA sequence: TGCAGTGCTAGAAAGGGGAATGAGCAGTTCTTC.

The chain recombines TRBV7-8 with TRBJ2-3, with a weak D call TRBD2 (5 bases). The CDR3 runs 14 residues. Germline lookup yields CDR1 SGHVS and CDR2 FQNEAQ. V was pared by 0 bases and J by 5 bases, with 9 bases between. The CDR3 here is CASSLALAGDTQYF. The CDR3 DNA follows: TGTGCCAGCAGCTTAGCTCTAGCTGGAGATACGCAGTATTTT.

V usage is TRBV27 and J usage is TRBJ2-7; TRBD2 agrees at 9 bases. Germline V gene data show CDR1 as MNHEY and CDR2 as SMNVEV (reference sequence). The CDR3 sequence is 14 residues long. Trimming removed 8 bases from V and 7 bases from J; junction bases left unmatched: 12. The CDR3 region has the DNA TGTGCCAGCGGAATAGCGGGGGCACTTGGGGAGCAGTACTTC. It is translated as CASGIAGALGEQYF.

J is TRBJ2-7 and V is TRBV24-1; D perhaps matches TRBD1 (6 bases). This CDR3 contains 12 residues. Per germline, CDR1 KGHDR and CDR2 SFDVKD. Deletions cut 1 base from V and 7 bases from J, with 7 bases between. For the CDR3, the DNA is TGTGCCACCAGTGATTTCCAGGGGGAGCAGTACTTC. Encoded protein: CATSDFQGEQYF.